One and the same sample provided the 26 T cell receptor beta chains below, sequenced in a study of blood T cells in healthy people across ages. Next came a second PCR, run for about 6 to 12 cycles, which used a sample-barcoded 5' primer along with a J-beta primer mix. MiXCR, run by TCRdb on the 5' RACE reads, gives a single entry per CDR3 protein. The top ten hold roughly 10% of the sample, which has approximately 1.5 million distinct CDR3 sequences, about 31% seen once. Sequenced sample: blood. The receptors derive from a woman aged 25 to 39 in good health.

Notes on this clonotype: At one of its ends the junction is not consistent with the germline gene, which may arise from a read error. CDR3 amino acids: CAGSQSSYEQYF. The DNA for the CDR3 is TGTGCCGGCAGCCAATCTTCCTACGAGCAGTACTTC. V and J are TRBV3-1 and TRBJ2-5; D not resolved. The J call may not be correct, given that the DNA end is closer to TRBJ2-7. Germline CDR1 and CDR2: LGHDT and YNNKEL (reference sequence). The length of the CDR3 is 12 residues.

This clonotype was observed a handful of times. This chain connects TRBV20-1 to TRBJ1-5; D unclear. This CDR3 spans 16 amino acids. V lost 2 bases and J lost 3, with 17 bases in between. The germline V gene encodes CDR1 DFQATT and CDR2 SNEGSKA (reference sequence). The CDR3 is CSARPGLHKTNQPQHF. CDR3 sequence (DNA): TGCAGTGCTAGACCCGGCCTACATAAGACCAATCAGCCCCAGCATTTT.

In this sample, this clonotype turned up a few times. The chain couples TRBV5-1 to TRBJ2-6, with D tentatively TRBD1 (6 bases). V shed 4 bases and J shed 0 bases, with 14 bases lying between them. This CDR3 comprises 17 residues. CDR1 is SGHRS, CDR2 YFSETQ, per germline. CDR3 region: CASSQQTGSSGANVLTF. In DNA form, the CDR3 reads TGCGCCAGCAGCCAACAGACAGGTTCCTCTGGGGCCAACGTCCTGACTTTC.

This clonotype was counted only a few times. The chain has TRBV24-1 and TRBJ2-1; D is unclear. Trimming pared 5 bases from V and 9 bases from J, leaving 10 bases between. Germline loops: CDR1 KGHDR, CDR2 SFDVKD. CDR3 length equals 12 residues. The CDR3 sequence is CATSGPVGEQFF. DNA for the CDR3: TGTGCCACCAGTGGCCCTGTAGGTGAGCAGTTCTTC.

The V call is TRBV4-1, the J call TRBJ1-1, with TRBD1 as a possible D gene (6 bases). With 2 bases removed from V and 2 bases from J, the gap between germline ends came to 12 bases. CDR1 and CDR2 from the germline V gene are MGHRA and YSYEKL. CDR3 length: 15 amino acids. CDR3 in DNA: TGCGCCAGCAGCCAACTAACAGGGCCTAACACTGAAGCTTTCTTT. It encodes CASSQLTGPNTEAFF.

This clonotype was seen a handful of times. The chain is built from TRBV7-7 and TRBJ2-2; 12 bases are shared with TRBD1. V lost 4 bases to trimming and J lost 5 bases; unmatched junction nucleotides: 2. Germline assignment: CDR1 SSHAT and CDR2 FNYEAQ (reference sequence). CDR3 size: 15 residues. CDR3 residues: CASSSGQGATGELFF. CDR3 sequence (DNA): TGTGCCAGCAGCTCGGGACAGGGGGCAACCGGGGAGCTGTTTTTT.

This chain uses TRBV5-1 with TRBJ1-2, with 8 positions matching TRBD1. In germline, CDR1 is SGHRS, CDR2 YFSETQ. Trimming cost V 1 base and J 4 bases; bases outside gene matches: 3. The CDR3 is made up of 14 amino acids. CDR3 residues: CASSLPGGAYGYTF. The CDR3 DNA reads TGCGCCAGCAGCTTGCCAGGGGGCGCCTATGGCTACACCTTC.

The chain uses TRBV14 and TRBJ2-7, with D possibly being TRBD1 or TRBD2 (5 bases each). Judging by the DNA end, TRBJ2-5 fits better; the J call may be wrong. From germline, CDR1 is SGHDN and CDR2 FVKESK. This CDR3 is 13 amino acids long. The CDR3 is CASSQAGTQTQYF. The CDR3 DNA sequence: TGTGCCAGCAGCCAAGCTGGGACCCAGACCCAGTACTTC.

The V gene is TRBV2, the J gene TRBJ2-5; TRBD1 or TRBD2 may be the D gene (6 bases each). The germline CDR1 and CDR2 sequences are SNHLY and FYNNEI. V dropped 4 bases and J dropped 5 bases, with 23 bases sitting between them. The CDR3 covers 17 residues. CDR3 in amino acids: CASSGFLAAEGEETQYF. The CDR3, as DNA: TGTGCCAGCAGTGGATTTTTAGCGGCTGAGGGGGAGGAGACCCAGTACTTC.

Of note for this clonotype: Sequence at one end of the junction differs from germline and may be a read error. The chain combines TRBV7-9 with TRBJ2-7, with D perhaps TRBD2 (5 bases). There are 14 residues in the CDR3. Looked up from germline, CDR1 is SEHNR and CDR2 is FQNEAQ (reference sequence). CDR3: CASNLGPLPGEQYF. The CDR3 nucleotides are TGTGCCAGCAACTTAGGCCCCCTCCCGGGGGAGCAGTACTTC.

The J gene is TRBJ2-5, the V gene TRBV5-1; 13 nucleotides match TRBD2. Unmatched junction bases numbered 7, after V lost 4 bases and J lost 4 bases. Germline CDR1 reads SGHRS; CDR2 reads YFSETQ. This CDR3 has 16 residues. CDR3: CASSLGLAGALETQYF. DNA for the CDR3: TGCGCCAGCAGCCTCGGACTAGCGGGAGCCTTAGAGACCCAGTACTTC.

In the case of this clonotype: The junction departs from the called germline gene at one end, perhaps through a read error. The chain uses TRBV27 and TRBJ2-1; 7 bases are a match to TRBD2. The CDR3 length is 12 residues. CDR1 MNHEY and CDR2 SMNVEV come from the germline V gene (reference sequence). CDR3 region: CASSFPGGERFF. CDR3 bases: TGTGCCAGCAGTTTCCCGGGGGGTGAGCGGTTCTTC.

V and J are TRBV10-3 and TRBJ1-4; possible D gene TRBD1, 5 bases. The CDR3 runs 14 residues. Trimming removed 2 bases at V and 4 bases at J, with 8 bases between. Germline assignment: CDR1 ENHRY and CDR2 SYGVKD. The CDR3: CAISERRGNEKLFF. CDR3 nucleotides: TGTGCCATCAGTGAGAGAAGGGGTAATGAAAAACTGTTTTTT.

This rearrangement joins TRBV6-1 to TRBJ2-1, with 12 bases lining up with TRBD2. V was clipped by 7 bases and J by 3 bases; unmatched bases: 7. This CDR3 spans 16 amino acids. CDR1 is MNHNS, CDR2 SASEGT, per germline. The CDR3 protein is CASTLTSGSLYNEQFF. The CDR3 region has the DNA TGTGCCAGCACTCTGACTAGCGGGAGTCTCTACAATGAGCAGTTCTTC.

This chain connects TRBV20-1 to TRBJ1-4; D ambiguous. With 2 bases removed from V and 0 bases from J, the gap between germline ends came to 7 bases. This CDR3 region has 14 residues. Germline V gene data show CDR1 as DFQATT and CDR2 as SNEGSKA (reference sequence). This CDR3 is CSARMIATNEKLFF. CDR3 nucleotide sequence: TGCAGTGCTAGAATGATTGCAACTAATGAAAAACTGTTTTTT.

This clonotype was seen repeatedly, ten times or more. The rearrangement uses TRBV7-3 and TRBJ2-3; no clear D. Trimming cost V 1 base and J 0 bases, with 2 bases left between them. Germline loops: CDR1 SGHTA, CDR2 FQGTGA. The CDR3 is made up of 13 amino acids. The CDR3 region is CASSLMSTDTQYF. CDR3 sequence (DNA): TGTGCCAGCAGCTTAATGAGCACAGATACGCAGTATTTT.

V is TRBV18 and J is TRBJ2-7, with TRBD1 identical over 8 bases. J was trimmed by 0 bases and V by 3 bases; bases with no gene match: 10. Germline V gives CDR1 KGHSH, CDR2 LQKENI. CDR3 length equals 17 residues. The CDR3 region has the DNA TGTGCCAGCTCACCGCGTTATTTACAGGGGGACTCCTACGAGCAGTACTTC. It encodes CASSPRYLQGDSYEQYF.

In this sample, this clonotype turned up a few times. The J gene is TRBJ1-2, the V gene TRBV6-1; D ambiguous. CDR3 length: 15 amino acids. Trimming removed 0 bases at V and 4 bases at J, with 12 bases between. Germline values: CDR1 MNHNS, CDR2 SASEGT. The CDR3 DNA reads TGTGCCAGCAGTGAAGCGGGCCAGGCTACCTATGGCTACACCTTC. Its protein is CASSEAGQATYGYTF.

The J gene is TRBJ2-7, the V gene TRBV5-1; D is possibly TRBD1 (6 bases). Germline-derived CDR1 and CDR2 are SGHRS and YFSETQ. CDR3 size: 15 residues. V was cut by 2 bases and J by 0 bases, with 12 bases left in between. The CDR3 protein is CASSFTTGGSYEQYF. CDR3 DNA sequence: TGCGCCAGCAGCTTTACGACAGGTGGCTCCTACGAGCAGTACTTC.

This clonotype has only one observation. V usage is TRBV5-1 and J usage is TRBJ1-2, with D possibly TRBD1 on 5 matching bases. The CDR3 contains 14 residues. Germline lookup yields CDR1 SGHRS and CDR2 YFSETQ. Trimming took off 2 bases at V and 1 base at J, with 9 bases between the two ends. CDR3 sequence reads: CASSFLQDNYGYTF. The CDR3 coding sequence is TGCGCCAGCAGCTTCTTACAGGATAACTATGGCTACACCTTC.

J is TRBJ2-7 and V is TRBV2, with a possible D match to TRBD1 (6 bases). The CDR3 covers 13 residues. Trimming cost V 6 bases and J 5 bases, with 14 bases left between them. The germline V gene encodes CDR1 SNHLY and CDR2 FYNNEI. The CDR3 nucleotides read TGTGCCAGCAGGGTTACAGGGCTCCACGAGCAGTACTTC. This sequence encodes CASRVTGLHEQYF.

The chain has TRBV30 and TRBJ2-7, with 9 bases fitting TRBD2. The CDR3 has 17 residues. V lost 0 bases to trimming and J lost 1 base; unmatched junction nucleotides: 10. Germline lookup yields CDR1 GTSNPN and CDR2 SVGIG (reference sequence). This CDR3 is CAWSVRLAGRQSYEQYF. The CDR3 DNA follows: TGTGCCTGGAGTGTACGCCTAGCGGGGCGTCAATCCTACGAGCAGTACTTC.

The CDR3: CSATSDRVKGYTF. The CDR3 coding sequence is TGCAGTGCTACCTCGGACAGGGTTAAGGGCTACACCTTC. The chain combines TRBV20-1 with TRBJ1-2, with TRBD1 matching over 8 bases. Losses at the gene ends were 4 bases for V and 8 bases for J; bases not matched to a gene: 9. This CDR3 has 13 amino acids. Looked up from germline, CDR1 is DFQATT and CDR2 is SNEGSKA (reference sequence).

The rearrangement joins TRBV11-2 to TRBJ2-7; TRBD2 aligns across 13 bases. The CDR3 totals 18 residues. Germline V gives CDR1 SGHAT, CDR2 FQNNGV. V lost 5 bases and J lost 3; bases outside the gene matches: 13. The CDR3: CASSQTSGRRWDGYEQYF. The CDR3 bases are TGTGCCAGCAGCCAGACTAGCGGGAGGAGGTGGGACGGCTACGAGCAGTACTTC. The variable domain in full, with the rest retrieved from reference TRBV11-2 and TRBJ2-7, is EAGVAQSPRYKIIEKRQSVAFWCNPISGHATLYWYQQILGQGPKLLIQFQNNGVVDDSQLPKDRFSAERLKGVDSTLKIQPAKLEDSAVYLCASSQTSGRRWDGYEQYFGPGTRLTVT.

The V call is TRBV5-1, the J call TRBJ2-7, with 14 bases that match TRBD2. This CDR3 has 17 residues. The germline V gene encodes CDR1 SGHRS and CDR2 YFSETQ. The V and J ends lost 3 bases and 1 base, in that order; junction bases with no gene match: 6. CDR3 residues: CASSWGTSGGTSYEQYF. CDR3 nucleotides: TGCGCCAGCAGCTGGGGGACTAGCGGGGGTACATCCTACGAGCAGTACTTC.

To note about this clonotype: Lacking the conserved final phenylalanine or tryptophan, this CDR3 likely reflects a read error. The CDR3 sequence: CASSLTRQGEAFV. In DNA, the CDR3 is TGTGCCAGCAGTTTGACTCGGCAGGGTGAAGCTTTCGTT. The chain has TRBV27 and TRBJ1-1; a possible D gene is TRBD1 (5 bases). V was pared by 3 bases and J by 7 bases, with 12 bases between. The V gene's germline CDR1 is MNHEY and CDR2 SMNVEV (reference sequence). This CDR3 is built from 13 residues.